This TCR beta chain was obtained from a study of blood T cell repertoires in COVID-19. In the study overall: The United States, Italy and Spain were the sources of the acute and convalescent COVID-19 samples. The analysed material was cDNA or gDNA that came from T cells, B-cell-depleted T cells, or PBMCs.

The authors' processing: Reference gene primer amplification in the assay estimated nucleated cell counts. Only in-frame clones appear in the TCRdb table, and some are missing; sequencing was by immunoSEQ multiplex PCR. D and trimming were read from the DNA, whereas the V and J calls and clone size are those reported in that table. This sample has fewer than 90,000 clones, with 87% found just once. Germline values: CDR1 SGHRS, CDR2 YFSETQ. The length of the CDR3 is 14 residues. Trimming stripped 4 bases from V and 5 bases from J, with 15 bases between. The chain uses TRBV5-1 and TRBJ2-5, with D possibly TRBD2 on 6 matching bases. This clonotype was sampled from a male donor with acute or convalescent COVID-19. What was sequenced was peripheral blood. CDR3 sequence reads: CASSNQGGRETQYF. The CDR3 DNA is TGCGCCAGCAGCAACCAGGGAGGTCGGGAGACCCAGTACTTC.